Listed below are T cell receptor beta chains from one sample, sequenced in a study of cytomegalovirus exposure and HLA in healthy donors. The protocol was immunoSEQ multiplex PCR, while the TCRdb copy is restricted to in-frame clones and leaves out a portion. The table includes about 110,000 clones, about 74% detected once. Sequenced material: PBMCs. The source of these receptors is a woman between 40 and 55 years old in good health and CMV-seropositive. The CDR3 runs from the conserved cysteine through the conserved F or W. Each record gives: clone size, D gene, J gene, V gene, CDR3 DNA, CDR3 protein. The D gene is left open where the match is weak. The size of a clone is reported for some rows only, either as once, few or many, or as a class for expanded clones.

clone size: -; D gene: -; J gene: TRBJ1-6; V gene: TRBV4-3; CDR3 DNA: TGCGCCAGCAGCCAAGATAGGGGGACATCCTATTCACCCCTCCACTTT; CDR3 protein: CASSQDRGTSYSPLHF
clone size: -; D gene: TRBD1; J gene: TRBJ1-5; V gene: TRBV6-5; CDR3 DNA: TGTGCCAGCAGTCCAGGGGGCAGGAATCAGCCCCAGCATTTT; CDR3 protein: CASSPGGRNQPQHF
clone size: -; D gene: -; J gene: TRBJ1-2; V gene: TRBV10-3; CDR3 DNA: TGTGCCATCAGTGACCAAACTAACTATGGCTACACCTTC; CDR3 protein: CAISDQTNYGYTF
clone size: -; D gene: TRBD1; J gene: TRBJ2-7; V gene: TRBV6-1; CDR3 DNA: TGTGCCAGCAGTGGGGGTAGAGCCGGGACAGCCCGCTACGAGCAGTACTTC; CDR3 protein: CASSGGRAGTARYEQYF
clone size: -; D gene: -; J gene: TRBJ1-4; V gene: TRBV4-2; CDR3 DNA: TGTGCCAGCAGCCAAGACGGAGTGGCAGGGGTGGAAAAACTGTTTTTT; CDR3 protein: CASSQDGVAGVEKLFF
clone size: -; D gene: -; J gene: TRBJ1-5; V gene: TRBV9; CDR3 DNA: TGTGCCAGCAGCACCGGGGACTCTCAAGGACAGCCCCAGCATTTT; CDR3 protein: CASSTGDSQGQPQHF
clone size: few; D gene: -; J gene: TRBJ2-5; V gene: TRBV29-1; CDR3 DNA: TGCAGCGTCCGTTGGTGGAGAGAGGAGACCCAGTACTTC; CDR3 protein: CSVRWWREETQYF
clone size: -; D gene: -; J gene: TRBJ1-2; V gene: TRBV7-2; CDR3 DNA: TGTGCCAGCACCTACAGCAAACCTAACTATGGCTACACCTTC; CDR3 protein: CASTYSKPNYGYTF
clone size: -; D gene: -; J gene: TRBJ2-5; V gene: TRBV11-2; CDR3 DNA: TGTGCCAGCAGCTTAGAGAGGGAGGAGACCCAGTACTTC; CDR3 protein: CASSLEREETQYF
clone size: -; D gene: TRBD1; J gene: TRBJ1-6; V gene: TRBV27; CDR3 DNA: TGTGCCAGCAATATACAGGGGCCAAATTCACCCCTCCACTTT; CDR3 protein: CASNIQGPNSPLHF
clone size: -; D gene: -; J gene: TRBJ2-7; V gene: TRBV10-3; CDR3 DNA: TGTGCCATCAGTGAACAGAATAGCTACGAGCAGTACTTC; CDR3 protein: CAISEQNSYEQYF
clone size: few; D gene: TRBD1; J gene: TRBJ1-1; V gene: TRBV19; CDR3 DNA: TGTGCCAGTAGTACGGACAGGGGACAGGGTGAAGCTTTCTTT; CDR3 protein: CASSTDRGQGEAFF
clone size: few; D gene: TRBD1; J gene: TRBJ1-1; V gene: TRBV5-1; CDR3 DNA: TGCGCCAGCAGCCCCAGGGGACAGGGCACTGAAGCTTTCTTT; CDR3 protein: CASSPRGQGTEAFF
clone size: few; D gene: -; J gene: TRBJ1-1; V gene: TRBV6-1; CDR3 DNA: TGTGCCACCCGGGGGTTAACAACTGAAGCTTTCTTT; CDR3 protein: CATRGLTTEAFF
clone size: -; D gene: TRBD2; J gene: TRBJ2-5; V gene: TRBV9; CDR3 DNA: TGTGCCAGCAGCCCCCAGGGACTAGCGGGGGGTCGGGAGACCCAGTACTTC; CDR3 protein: CASSPQGLAGGRETQYF
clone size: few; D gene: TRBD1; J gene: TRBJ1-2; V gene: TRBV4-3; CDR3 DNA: TGCGCCAGCGATCCGACAGGACAGGGGCGACATGGCTACACCTTC; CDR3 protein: CASDPTGQGRHGYTF
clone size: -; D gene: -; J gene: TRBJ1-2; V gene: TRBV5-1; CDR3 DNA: TGCGCCAGCAGCTTGGGAGGGACTAACTATGGCTACACCTTC; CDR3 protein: CASSLGGTNYGYTF
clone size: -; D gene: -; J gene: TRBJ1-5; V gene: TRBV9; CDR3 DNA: TGTGCCAGCAGCGCGGGACAACTTAGCAATCAGCCCCAGCATTTT; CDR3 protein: CASSAGQLSNQPQHF
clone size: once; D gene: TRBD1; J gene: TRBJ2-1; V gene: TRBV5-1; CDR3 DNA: TGCGCCAGCAGCCCGGGTGCACAGGGGGCCTCCTACAATGAGCAGTTCTTC; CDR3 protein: CASSPGAQGASYNEQFF
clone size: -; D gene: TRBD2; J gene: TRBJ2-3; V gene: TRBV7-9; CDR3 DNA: TGTGCCAGCGCCCCGCGGGGGGTTGGGACAGATACGCAGTATTTT; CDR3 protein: CASAPRGVGTDTQYF
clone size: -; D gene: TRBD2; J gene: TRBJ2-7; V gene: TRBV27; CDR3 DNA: TGTGCCAGCAGTTCTGGAGGGGGGCTAGCGGGCAAGCAGTACTTC; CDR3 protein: CASSSGGGLAGKQYF
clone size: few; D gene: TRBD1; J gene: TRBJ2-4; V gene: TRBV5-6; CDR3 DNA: TGTGCCAGCAGCTTGGGCGACAGGGAGAAAAACATTCAGTACTTC; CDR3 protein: CASSLGDREKNIQYF
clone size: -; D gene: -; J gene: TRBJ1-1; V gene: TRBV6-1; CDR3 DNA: TGTGCCAGCAGAACCTTAGGACAGAGTCGCACTGAAGCTTTCTTT; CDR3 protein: CASRTLGQSRTEAFF
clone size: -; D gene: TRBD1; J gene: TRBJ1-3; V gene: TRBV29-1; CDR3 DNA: TGCAGCGTTGGTCCGACAGGGGGCCCTGGAAACACCATATATTTT; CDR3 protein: CSVGPTGGPGNTIYF
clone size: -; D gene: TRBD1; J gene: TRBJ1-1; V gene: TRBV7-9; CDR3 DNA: TGTGCCAGCAGCTTAGGGACAGGGACGAGGACTGAAGCTTTCTTT; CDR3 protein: CASSLGTGTRTEAFF
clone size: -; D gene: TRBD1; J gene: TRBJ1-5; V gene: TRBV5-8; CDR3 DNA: TGTGCCAGCAGCTCCACCACAGGGGTTTGGTATCAGCCCCAGCATTTT; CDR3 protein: CASSSTTGVWYQPQHF
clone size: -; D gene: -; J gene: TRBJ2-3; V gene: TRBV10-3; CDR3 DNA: TGTGCCATCAGTGGGGATAGCGTGAGCACAGATACGCAGTATTTT; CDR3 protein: CAISGDSVSTDTQYF
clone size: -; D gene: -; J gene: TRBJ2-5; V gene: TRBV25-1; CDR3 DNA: TGTGCCACCCGAAATCCGCCACACAGGTACCAAGAGACCCAGTACTTC; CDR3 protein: CATRNPPHRYQETQYF
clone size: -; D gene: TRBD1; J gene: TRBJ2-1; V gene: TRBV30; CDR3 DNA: TGTGCCTGGAGTTTACGGACAGGGGGCAGAGAGCAGTTCTTC; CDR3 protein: CAWSLRTGGREQFF
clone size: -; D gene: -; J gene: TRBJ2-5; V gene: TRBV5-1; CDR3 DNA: TGCGCCAGCAGCTTGGCATGGGGGGGGCTAGAAGAGCAGTACTTC; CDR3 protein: CASSLAWGGLEEQYF
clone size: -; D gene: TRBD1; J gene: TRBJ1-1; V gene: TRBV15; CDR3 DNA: TGTGCCACCAGCAAGGACAGGTGGGACACTGAAGCTTTCTTT; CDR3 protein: CATSKDRWDTEAFF
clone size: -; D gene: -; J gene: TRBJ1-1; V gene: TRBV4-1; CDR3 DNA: TGCGCCAGCAGCCTACAGGTGTTGAACACTGAAGCTTTCTTT; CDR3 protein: CASSLQVLNTEAFF
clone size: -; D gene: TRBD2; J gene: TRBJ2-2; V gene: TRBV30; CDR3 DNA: TGTGCCTGGAGTGTACGGGCGGGGGGAAACACCGGGGAGCTGTTTTTT; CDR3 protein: CAWSVRAGGNTGELFF
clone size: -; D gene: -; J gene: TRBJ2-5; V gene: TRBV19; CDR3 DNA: TGTGCCAGCTCCCCCGGGGGTCTGTACCAAGAGACCCAGTACTTC; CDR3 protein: CASSPGGLYQETQYF
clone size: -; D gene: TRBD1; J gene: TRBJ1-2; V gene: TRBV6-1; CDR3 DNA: TGTGCCAGCAGTGAAGGATTACAGGGGAGCTATGGCTACACCTTC; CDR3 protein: CASSEGLQGSYGYTF
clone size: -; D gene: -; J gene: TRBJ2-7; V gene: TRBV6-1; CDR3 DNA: TGTGCCAGCAGTGAAGCTGGCCCCGGGGGTGGCGAGCAGTACTTC; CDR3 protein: CASSEAGPGGGEQYF
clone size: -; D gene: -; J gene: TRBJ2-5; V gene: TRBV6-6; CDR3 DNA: TGTGCCAGCAGTTACTCCTCAGGGCAGGAGACCCAGTACTTC; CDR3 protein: CASSYSSGQETQYF
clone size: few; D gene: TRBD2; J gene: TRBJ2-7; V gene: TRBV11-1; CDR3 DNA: TGTGCCAGCAGCTGGACTAGCGCGGGCTCCTACGAGCAGTACTTC; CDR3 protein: CASSWTSAGSYEQYF
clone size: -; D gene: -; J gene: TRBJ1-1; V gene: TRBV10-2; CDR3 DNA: TGCGCCAGCAGTGAGGGGGCAGGGCAGGGCACTGAAGCTTTCTTT; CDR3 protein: CASSEGAGQGTEAFF
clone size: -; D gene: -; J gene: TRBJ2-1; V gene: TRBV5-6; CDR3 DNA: TGTGCCAGCAGCGGGGGGATTTACAATGAGCAGTTCTTC; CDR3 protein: CASSGGIYNEQFF
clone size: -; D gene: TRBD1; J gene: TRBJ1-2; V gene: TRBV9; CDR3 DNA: TGTGCCAGCAGCCCAGAGGGACAGGGAGTTGGCTACACCTTC; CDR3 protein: CASSPEGQGVGYTF
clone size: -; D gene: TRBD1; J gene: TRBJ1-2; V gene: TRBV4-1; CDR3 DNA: TGCGCCAGCAGTTTCATGACAGGGGGCAACGATGGCTACACCTTC; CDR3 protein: CASSFMTGGNDGYTF
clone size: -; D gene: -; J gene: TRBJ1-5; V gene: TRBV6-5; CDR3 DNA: TGTGCCAGCAGGGGGCCCAATCAGCCCCAGCATTTT; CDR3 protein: CASRGPNQPQHF
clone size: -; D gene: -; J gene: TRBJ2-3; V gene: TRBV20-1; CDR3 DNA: TGCAGTGCTAGAACTTTAGATACGCAGTATTTT; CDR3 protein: CSARTLDTQYF
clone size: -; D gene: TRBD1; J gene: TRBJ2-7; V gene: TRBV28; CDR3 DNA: TGTGCCAGCAACCGGGACAGTTCCTACGAGCAGTACTTC; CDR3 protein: CASNRDSSYEQYF
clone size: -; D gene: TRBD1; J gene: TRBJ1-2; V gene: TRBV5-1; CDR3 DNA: TGCGCCAGCGGGACAGGGAACTATGGCTACACCTTC; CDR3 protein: CASGTGNYGYTF
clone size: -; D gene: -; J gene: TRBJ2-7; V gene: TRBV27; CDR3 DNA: TGTGCCAGCGGGGGGACGGAATACTACGAGCAGTACTTC; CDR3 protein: CASGGTEYYEQYF
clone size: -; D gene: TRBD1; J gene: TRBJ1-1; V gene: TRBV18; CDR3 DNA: TGTGCCAGCTCACGAACTGTCGGGACAGGCCCGAACACTGAAGCTTTCTTT; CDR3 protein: CASSRTVGTGPNTEAFF
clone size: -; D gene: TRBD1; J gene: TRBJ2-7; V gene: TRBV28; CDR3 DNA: TGTGCCAGCAGTTTATACCCACAGGGGAGTGGCTACGAGCAGTACTTC; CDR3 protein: CASSLYPQGSGYEQYF
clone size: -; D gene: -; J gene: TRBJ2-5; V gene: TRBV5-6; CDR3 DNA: TGTGCCAGCAGTTTTGGCCATGCAGGGAAAGAGACCCAGTACTTC; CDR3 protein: CASSFGHAGKETQYF
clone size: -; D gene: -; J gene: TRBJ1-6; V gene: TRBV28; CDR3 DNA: TGTGCCAGCTCCATGAGCACCTATAATTCACCCCTCCACTTT; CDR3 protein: CASSMSTYNSPLHF
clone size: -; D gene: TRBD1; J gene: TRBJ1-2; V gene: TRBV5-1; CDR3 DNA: TGCGCCAGCAGCTTGAAGTCAGGGACAGGGGGCAACTATGGCTACACCTTC; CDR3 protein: CASSLKSGTGGNYGYTF
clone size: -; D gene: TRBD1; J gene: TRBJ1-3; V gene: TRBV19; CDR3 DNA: TGTGCCAGTAGTGAACAGGGGATGAGTGGAAACACCATATATTTT; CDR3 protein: CASSEQGMSGNTIYF
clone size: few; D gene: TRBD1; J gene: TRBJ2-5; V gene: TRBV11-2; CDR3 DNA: TGTGCCAGCAGCTTAGGCCTAATGGGACAGCTTAAAGAGACCCAGTACTTC; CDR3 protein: CASSLGLMGQLKETQYF
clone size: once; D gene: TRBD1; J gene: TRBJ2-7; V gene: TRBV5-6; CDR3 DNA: TGTGCCAGCAGCTCGACAGGGGCCGATGGGTACGAGCAGTACTTC; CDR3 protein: CASSSTGADGYEQYF
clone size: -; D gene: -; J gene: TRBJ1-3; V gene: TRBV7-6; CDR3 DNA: TGTGCCAGCAGCGCCCTGGGGGCCCAGAGTGGAAACACCATATATTTT; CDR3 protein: CASSALGAQSGNTIYF
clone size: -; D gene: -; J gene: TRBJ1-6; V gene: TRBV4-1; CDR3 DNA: TGCGCCAGCAGCCAAGTCGGGGGTAGGAGGGTTCCACCCCTCCACTTT; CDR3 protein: CASSQVGGRRVPPLHF